This T cell receptor (beta chain) was obtained from a study of lymphopenia after photon versus proton radiotherapy. Profiling relied on immunoSEQ multiplex PCR, and the TCRdb table lists in-frame clones only, not all of them. The table has around 55,000 clones, around 84% seen once. Trimming cost V 3 bases and J 7 bases; bases outside gene matches: 19. Germline assignment: CDR1 SQVTM and CDR2 ANQGSEA. The CDR3 runs to 17 residues. The TCR comes from a man in his sixties with pancreatic cancer. The chain uses TRBV29-1 and TRBJ2-7; 9 bases fit TRBD2. Sequenced material: peripheral blood, taken from a patient treated with proton-based radiotherapy. CDR3 nucleotides: TGCAGCGTTGATATGGGGATGTGGGGTAGCGGGAGTAGAGAGCAGTACTTC. As protein: CSVDMGMWGSGSREQYF.